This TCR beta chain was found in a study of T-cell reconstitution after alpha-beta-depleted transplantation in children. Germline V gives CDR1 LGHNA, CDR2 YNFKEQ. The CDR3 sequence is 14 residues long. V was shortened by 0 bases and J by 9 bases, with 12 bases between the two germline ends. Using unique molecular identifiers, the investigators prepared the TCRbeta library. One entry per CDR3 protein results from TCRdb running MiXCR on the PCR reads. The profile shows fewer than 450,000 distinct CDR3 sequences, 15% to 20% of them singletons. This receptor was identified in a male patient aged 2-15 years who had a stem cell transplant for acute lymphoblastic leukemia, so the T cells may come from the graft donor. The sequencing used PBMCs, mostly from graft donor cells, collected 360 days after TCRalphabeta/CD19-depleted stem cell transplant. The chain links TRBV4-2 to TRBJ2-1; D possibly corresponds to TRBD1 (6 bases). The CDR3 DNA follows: TGTGCCAGCAGCCAAGAAAACAGGGTGGGTGAGCAGTTCTTC. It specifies CASSQENRVGEQFF.